Presented here are 21 T cell receptor beta chains from one specimen sequenced in a study of T cells after yellow fever vaccination. MiXCR, run by TCRdb on the 5' RACE reads, gives a single entry per CDR3 protein. The sample yields a few hundred thousand distinct CDR3 sequences, 17% seen once. Sequenced here: PBMCs, sampled less than 6 days after the first yellow fever vaccination. The source is a man aged 18-30 years who received the YFV17D yellow fever vaccine.

This clonotype has a handful of counts. The chain uses TRBV2 and TRBJ2-2; unclear D gene. With 7 bases removed from V and 5 bases from J, the gap between germline ends came to 8 bases. The length of the CDR3 is 12 residues. CDR1 is SNHLY and CDR2 is FYNNEI in the germline V gene. CDR3 loop: CASTFSTGELFF. CDR3 coding DNA: TGTGCCAGCACTTTTAGTACCGGGGAGCTGTTTTTT.

The chain has TRBV24-1 and TRBJ2-3; possibly TRBD1 or TRBD2 for D (6 bases each). The CDR3 is 14 amino acids. V lost 5 bases to trimming and J lost 1 base, with 9 bases between them. Germline loops: CDR1 KGHDR, CDR2 SFDVKD. This CDR3 is CATSVGGGTDTQYF. CDR3 sequence (DNA): TGTGCCACCAGTGTCGGGGGCGGCACAGATACGCAGTATTTT.

The chain recombines TRBV11-2 with TRBJ1-2; 7 nucleotides match TRBD1. The CDR3 runs to 18 residues. Looked up from germline, CDR1 is SGHAT and CDR2 is FQNNGV. V lost 5 bases to trimming and J lost 0 bases; unmatched junction nucleotides: 15. The CDR3 spells CASSRLVVRDSTNYGYTF. In DNA form, the CDR3 reads TGTGCCAGCAGCCGACTCGTCGTACGGGACAGCACTAACTATGGCTACACCTTC.

In this sample, this clonotype turned up a few times. This chain joins TRBV4-1 and TRBJ1-5; no firm D call. CDR3 length: 15 amino acids. The germline V gene has CDR1 MGHRA and CDR2 YSYEKL. Trimming cost V 3 bases and J 5 bases, with 14 bases left between them. As DNA, the CDR3 is TGCGCCAGCAGCCACAGATCTACGTGGGATCAGCCCCAGCATTTT. It yields the protein CASSHRSTWDQPQHF.

The V and J genes are TRBV7-2 and TRBJ1-5, with D hard to call. The CDR3 consists of 15 residues. V dropped 1 base and J dropped 9 bases, with 16 bases sitting between them. Germline V gene data show CDR1 as SGHTA and CDR2 as FQGNSA. CDR3 region: CASSLEGGMGRPQHF. CDR3 nucleotide sequence: TGTGCCAGCAGCTTAGAGGGAGGTATGGGTCGGCCCCAGCATTTT.

With respect to this clonotype: One end of the junction varies from germline; a read error may be responsible. This CDR3 reads CASSLTMTSGTDTQYF. In DNA form, the CDR3 reads TGTGCCAGCAGTTTAACAATGACTAGCGGCACAGATACGCAGTATTTT. The rearrangement links TRBV7-3 to TRBJ2-3, with 8 bases matching TRBD2. CDR3 length: 16 residues. Germline V gene data show CDR1 as SGHTA and CDR2 as FQGTGA.

The sample holds a few counts of this clonotype. The chain is built from TRBV28 and TRBJ1-2, with 7 bases identical to TRBD1. J lost 8 bases, V lost 6 bases, and 9 bases had no gene match. The CDR3 totals 13 residues. CDR1 and CDR2 from the germline V gene are MDHEN and SYDVKM. CDR3 protein: CASRSTGEEGYTF. For the CDR3, the DNA is TGTGCCAGCAGATCAACAGGGGAAGAAGGCTACACCTTC.

Many counts were recorded for this clonotype. J is TRBJ2-1 and V is TRBV7-2; no clear D gene. Trimming took off 4 bases at V and 4 bases at J, with 11 bases between the two ends. The CDR3 sequence is 14 residues long. Germline V CDR1 and CDR2: SGHTA, FQGNSA. CDR3 region: CASSSVSSYNEQFF. The DNA for the CDR3 is TGTGCCAGCAGCTCGGTGAGCTCGTACAATGAGCAGTTCTTC.

The chain uses TRBV27 and TRBJ2-2, with D possibly TRBD1 on 5 matching bases. From germline, CDR1 is MNHEY and CDR2 SMNVEV (reference sequence). This CDR3 has 13 amino acids. Trimming shortened V by 6 bases and J by 5 bases, and 10 bases separated the two germline ends. CDR3 in DNA: TGTGCCAGCAGCGTGGGGCCGACCGGGGAGCTGTTTTTT. This translates into CASSVGPTGELFF.

This clonotype was seen a handful of times. The chain joins TRBV5-1 to TRBJ2-3; 12 nucleotides match TRBD1. The V gene end was trimmed by 4 bases and the J gene end by 5 bases; junction bases not matched to a gene: 5. Germline loops: CDR1 SGHRS, CDR2 YFSETQ. CDR3 size: 15 residues. CDR3 coding DNA: TGCGCCAGCAGCCTCCGGGACAGGGGGCGAGATACGCAGTATTTT. Encoded protein: CASSLRDRGRDTQYF.

The gene calls are TRBV19 and TRBJ2-1; 9 nucleotides align to TRBD2. From germline, CDR1 is LNHDA and CDR2 SQIVND (reference sequence). V gave up 0 bases and J gave up 5 bases; unmatched junction bases: 5. CDR3 length: 16 residues. The CDR3 reads CASSIDGGLANNEQFF. As DNA, the CDR3 is TGTGCCAGTAGTATAGATGGAGGACTAGCGAACAATGAGCAGTTCTTC.

This clonotype has just a few counts. The gene calls are TRBV29-1 and TRBJ1-2; D is unclear. Germline-derived CDR1 and CDR2 are SQVTM and ANQGSEA. V was clipped by 5 bases and J by 4 bases, with 8 bases between them. The CDR3 covers 11 residues. The CDR3 spells CSVFGIYGYTF. The CDR3 bases are TGCAGCGTTTTTGGTATCTATGGCTACACCTTC. Drawing the rest from reference TRBV29-1 and TRBJ1-2, the complete variable domain is SAVISQKPSRDICQRGTSLTIQCQVDSQVTMMFWYRQQPGQSLTLIATANQGSEATYESGFVIDKFPISRPNLTFSTLTVSNMSPEDSSIYLCSVFGIYGYTFGSGTRLTVV.

The CDR3 loop is CATVRNEQFF. The CDR3 DNA reads as TGTGCCACCGTCAGGAATGAGCAGTTCTTC. V is TRBV7-9 and J is TRBJ2-1; D is unresolved. V lost 10 bases to trimming and J lost 7 bases, with 8 bases between them. CDR3 size: 10 residues. Germline V CDR1 and CDR2: SEHNR, FQNEAQ (reference sequence).

This clonotype came up a few times. This rearrangement joins TRBV9 to TRBJ1-3, with 8 bases fitting TRBD1. CDR1 and CDR2 (germline): SGDLS, YYNGEE. With V trimmed by 4 bases and J by 4 bases, 4 bases remained unmatched. CDR3 length equals 14 residues. The CDR3 loop reads CASSYWDRGNTIYF. The CDR3 DNA is TGTGCCAGCAGCTATTGGGACAGGGGAAACACCATATATTTT.

The table lists this clonotype with a few counts. Lacking the conserved final phenylalanine or tryptophan, this CDR3 likely reflects a read error. The DNA is left out, because the CDR3 cannot be placed on it with certainty; the CDR3 is given as TCRdb lists it. This chain links TRBV2 with TRBJ2-7. Looked up from germline, CDR1 is SNHLY and CDR2 is FYNNEI. The CDR3 region is 8 residues in length, termini included. CDR3: CASSDFFG.

This chain uses TRBV11-2 with TRBJ2-1; no reliable D call. From germline, CDR1 is SGHAT and CDR2 FQNNGV. The CDR3 totals 13 residues. The V end lost 4 bases, the J end lost 9 bases, and 13 bases lay between the germline ends. This CDR3 is CASSSLGIGEQFF. The DNA for the CDR3 is TGTGCCAGCAGCTCCCTAGGTATCGGTGAGCAGTTCTTC. Using reference TRBV11-2 and TRBJ2-1 for the parts outside the CDR3, the full variable domain is EAGVAQSPRYKIIEKRQSVAFWCNPISGHATLYWYQQILGQGPKLLIQFQNNGVVDDSQLPKDRFSAERLKGVDSTLKIQPAKLEDSAVYLCASSSLGIGEQFFGPGTRLTVL.

A few counts support this clonotype. The chain uses TRBV12-3 or TRBV12-4 and TRBJ1-5; no definite D call. The CDR3 extends over 14 amino acids. Trimming took 6 bases from V and 4 from J, leaving 13 bases between them. The CDR3 DNA follows: TGTGCCAGCAGCCCAGAGGGTAGAAATCAGCCCCAGCATTTT. Translating it yields CASSPEGRNQPQHF.

A few counts support this clonotype. The CDR3 region is CASSYGSRGNYGYTF. DNA for the CDR3: TGTGCCAGCAGTTACGGGAGCAGGGGCAACTATGGCTACACCTTC. The V call is TRBV6-2 or TRBV6-3, the J call TRBJ1-2, with D perhaps matching TRBD1 (6 bases). Trimming pared 2 bases from V and 2 bases from J, leaving 12 bases between. The CDR3 contains 15 residues. Looked up from germline, CDR1 is MNHEY and CDR2 is SVGEGT.

This chain links TRBV27 with TRBJ2-7, with 7 bases matching TRBD2. CDR3 length: 16 amino acids. Germline V gene data show CDR1 as MNHEY and CDR2 as SMNVEV (reference sequence). V was pared by 1 base and J by 6 bases, with 12 bases of the junction left unmatched. CDR3 nucleotides: TGTGCCAGCAGTTTATGTACCCCCTTGACTAGCACCGAGCAGTACGTC. It specifies CASSLCTPLTSTEQYV.

This clonotype was observed at least ten times. The chain employs TRBV7-6 and TRBJ2-7, with TRBD1 identical over 7 bases. Per germline, CDR1 SGHVS and CDR2 FNYEAQ. J was trimmed by 0 bases and V by 5 bases; bases with no gene match: 4. The CDR3 contains 14 residues. The CDR3: CASSRTGSSYEQYF. CDR3 sequence (DNA): TGTGCCAGCAGCCGGACAGGCAGCTCCTACGAGCAGTACTTC.

This clonotype was detected many times. The V gene is TRBV7-2, the J gene TRBJ2-3, with TRBD2 matching 8 bases. This CDR3 spans 16 amino acids. V shed 5 bases and J 4 bases; nucleotides not matched to a gene: 11. The V gene's germline CDR1 is SGHTA and CDR2 FQGNSA. The CDR3: CASSVERGLPPDTQYF. CDR3 bases: TGTGCCAGCAGCGTGGAGCGGGGGCTCCCACCAGATACGCAGTATTTT.